These T cell receptor beta chains were read from a single sample in a study of blood T cell repertoires in COVID-19. Generated by immunoSEQ multiplex PCR, the TCRdb table keeps only in-frame clones and is missing some. This table has over 85,000 clones, approximately 82% appearing once. The sample taken for sequencing was peripheral blood. The receptors were sampled from a man aged 55 to 69 with acute or convalescent COVID-19. Each CDR3 is given with its conserved first and last residue. The D gene is left open where the match is weak. Expanded clones get a size class; other rows say once, few or many, or leave the size out.

clone size: NA; V gene: TRBV27; D gene: NA; J gene: TRBJ1-4; CDR3 protein: CASSSGRFATNEKLFF; CDR3 DNA: TGTGCCAGCAGTTCGGGGAGGTTTGCAACTAATGAAAAACTGTTTTTT
clone size: NA; V gene: TRBV27; D gene: NA; J gene: TRBJ1-1; CDR3 protein: CASRALQGPLGTEAFF; CDR3 DNA: TGTGCCAGCAGAGCTCTACAGGGACCCCTGGGGACTGAAGCTTTCTTT
clone size: NA; V gene: TRBV2; D gene: NA; J gene: TRBJ2-5; CDR3 protein: CASKRGDSVETQYF; CDR3 DNA: TGTGCCAGTAAACGCGGGGACAGCGTGGAGACCCAGTACTTC
clone size: NA; V gene: TRBV27; D gene: TRBD1; J gene: TRBJ2-7; CDR3 protein: CASSFGTGIDEQYF; CDR3 DNA: TGTGCCAGCAGTTTTGGGACAGGGATCGACGAGCAGTACTTC
clone size: NA; V gene: TRBV19; D gene: TRBD1; J gene: TRBJ1-3; CDR3 protein: CASSNPTGKSSGNTIYF; CDR3 DNA: TGTGCCAGTAGTAACCCGACAGGGAAGAGCTCTGGAAACACCATATATTTT
clone size: NA; V gene: TRBV7-3; D gene: NA; J gene: TRBJ2-5; CDR3 protein: CASSPTGRGQETQYF; CDR3 DNA: TGTGCCAGCAGCCCTACCGGCCGGGGACAAGAGACCCAGTACTTC
clone size: NA; V gene: TRBV11-3; D gene: TRBD1; J gene: TRBJ1-2; CDR3 protein: CASSLDLRLQGVRTF; CDR3 DNA: TGTGCCAGCAGCTTAGATTTGAGGTTGCAGGGGGTACGAACCTTC
clone size: once; V gene: TRBV7-8; D gene: TRBD1; J gene: TRBJ2-2; CDR3 protein: CASSSGTGVTGELFF; CDR3 DNA: TGTGCCAGCAGCTCCGGGACAGGTGTAACCGGGGAGCTGTTTTTT
clone size: NA; V gene: TRBV3-1/TRBV3-2; D gene: TRBD1; J gene: TRBJ1-2; CDR3 protein: CASSPDREDDGYTF; CDR3 DNA: TGTGCCAGCAGCCCGGACAGGGAGGACGATGGCTACACCTTC
clone size: NA; V gene: TRBV6-5; D gene: NA; J gene: TRBJ2-5; CDR3 protein: CANSLEYQETQYF; CDR3 DNA: TGTGCCAACTCCCTAGAGTACCAAGAGACCCAGTACTTC
clone size: NA; V gene: TRBV19; D gene: TRBD1; J gene: TRBJ1-5; CDR3 protein: CASSLGGFGNQPQHF; CDR3 DNA: TGTGCCAGTAGTTTAGGGGGCTTTGGTAATCAGCCCCAGCATTTT
clone size: NA; V gene: TRBV5-5; D gene: NA; J gene: TRBJ1-6; CDR3 protein: CASTKGDINSPLHF; CDR3 DNA: TGTGCCAGCACCAAGGGGGACATCAACTCACCCCTCCACTTT
clone size: NA; V gene: TRBV7-7; D gene: TRBD1; J gene: TRBJ1-2; CDR3 protein: CASRPLRGRNYGYTF; CDR3 DNA: TGTGCCAGCAGACCGTTGAGGGGGCGAAACTATGGCTACACCTTC
clone size: NA; V gene: TRBV4-3; D gene: NA; J gene: TRBJ1-5; CDR3 protein: CASSRNRGNQPQHF; CDR3 DNA: TGCGCCAGCAGCCGAAACAGGGGCAATCAGCCCCAGCATTTT
clone size: once; V gene: TRBV19; D gene: TRBD1; J gene: TRBJ1-1; CDR3 protein: CASSRQGGDTEAFF; CDR3 DNA: TGTGCCAGTAGTAGACAGGGGGGGGACACTGAAGCTTTCTTT
clone size: NA; V gene: TRBV7-9; D gene: TRBD1; J gene: TRBJ1-2; CDR3 protein: CASSLADRGVRGGYTF; CDR3 DNA: TGTGCCAGCAGCTTAGCGGACAGGGGTGTACGAGGGGGCTACACCTTC
clone size: NA; V gene: TRBV7-2; D gene: NA; J gene: TRBJ1-2; CDR3 protein: CASSPRPGTKSARRGYTF; CDR3 DNA: TGTGCCAGCAGCCCGCGTCCCGGGACAAAGTCGGCCCGGAGGGGCTACACCTTC
clone size: NA; V gene: TRBV12-3/TRBV12-4; D gene: NA; J gene: TRBJ1-2; CDR3 protein: CASSPRGGYGYTF; CDR3 DNA: TGTGCCAGCAGCCCCCGGGGAGGATATGGCTACACCTTC
clone size: NA; V gene: TRBV7-3; D gene: TRBD1; J gene: TRBJ2-2; CDR3 protein: CASSPRTGRLTLNTGELFF; CDR3 DNA: TGTGCCAGCAGCCCTCGGACAGGCAGATTAACCTTAAACACCGGGGAGCTGTTTTTT
clone size: NA; V gene: TRBV30; D gene: NA; J gene: TRBJ2-2; CDR3 protein: CAWTTGNTGELFF; CDR3 DNA: TGTGCCTGGACTACAGGGAACACCGGGGAGCTGTTTTTT
clone size: NA; V gene: TRBV7-8; D gene: NA; J gene: TRBJ2-3; CDR3 protein: CASSATVVGLTSTDTQYF; CDR3 DNA: TGTGCCAGCAGCGCCACCGTCGTGGGGCTAACTAGCACAGATACGCAGTATTTT
clone size: NA; V gene: TRBV2; D gene: NA; J gene: TRBJ2-5; CDR3 protein: CASSTQGTKTQYF; CDR3 DNA: TGTGCCAGCAGTACACAGGGCACAAAGACCCAGTACTTC
clone size: NA; V gene: TRBV5-1; D gene: TRBD2; J gene: TRBJ2-5; CDR3 protein: CASSLLAGDRETQYF; CDR3 DNA: TGCGCCAGCAGCTTGTTAGCGGGGGACCGGGAGACCCAGTACTTC
clone size: few; V gene: TRBV28; D gene: TRBD1; J gene: TRBJ1-5; CDR3 protein: CASSLWGTGGVKPQHF; CDR3 DNA: TGTGCCAGCAGTTTATGGGGGACAGGGGGCGTGAAGCCCCAGCATTTT
clone size: NA; V gene: TRBV18; D gene: NA; J gene: TRBJ1-1; CDR3 protein: CASSTLRVDFMNTEAFF; CDR3 DNA: TGTGCCAGCTCCACATTGAGGGTAGATTTTATGAACACTGAAGCTTTCTTT
clone size: NA; V gene: TRBV7-9; D gene: NA; J gene: TRBJ1-1; CDR3 protein: CASSLGRAHTEAFF; CDR3 DNA: TGTGCCAGCAGCTTAGGGCGGGCCCACACTGAAGCTTTCTTT
clone size: few; V gene: TRBV7-8; D gene: TRBD2; J gene: TRBJ2-5; CDR3 protein: CARRVRGGQETQYF; CDR3 DNA: TGTGCCAGGAGGGTGCGGGGGGGCCAAGAGACCCAGTACTTC